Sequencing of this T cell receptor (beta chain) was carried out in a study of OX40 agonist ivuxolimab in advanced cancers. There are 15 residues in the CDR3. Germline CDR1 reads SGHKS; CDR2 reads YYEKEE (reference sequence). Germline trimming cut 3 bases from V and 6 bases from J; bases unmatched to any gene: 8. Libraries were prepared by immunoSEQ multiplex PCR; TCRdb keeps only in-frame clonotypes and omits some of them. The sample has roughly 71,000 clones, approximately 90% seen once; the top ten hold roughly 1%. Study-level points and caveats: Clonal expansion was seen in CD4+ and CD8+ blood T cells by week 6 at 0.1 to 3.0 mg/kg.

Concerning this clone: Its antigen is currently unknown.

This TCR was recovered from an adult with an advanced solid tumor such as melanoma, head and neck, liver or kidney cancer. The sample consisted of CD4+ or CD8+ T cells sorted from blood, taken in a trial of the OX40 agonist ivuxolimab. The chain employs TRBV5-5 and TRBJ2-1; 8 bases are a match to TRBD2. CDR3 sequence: CASSSPGLGFNEQFF. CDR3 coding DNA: TGTGCCAGCAGCTCTCCGGGACTAGGGTTCAATGAGCAGTTCTTC.